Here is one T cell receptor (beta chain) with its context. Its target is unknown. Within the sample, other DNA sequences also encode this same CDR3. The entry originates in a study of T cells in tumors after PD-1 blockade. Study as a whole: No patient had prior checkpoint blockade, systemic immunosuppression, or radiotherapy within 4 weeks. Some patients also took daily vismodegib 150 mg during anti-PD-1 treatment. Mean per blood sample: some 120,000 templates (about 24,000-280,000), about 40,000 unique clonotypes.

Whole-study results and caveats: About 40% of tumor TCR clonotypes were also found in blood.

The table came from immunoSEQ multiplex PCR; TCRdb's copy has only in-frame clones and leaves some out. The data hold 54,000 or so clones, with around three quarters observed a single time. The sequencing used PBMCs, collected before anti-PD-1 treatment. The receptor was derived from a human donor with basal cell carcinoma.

The CDR3 DNA follows: TGCAGTGCTAGTGCGGGGGTTGGCTACACCTTC. Its protein is CSASAGVGYTF. The J gene is TRBJ1-2, the V gene TRBV20-1; TRBD1 might be the D (5 bases). The germline CDR1 and CDR2 sequences are DFQATT and SNEGSKA (reference sequence). Trimming cost V 3 bases and J 7 bases, with 9 bases left between them. CDR3 length: 11 residues.